The present TCR beta chain was sequenced within a study of blood T cell repertoires in COVID-19. Study overall: There were acute and convalescent COVID-19 samples, and they came from the United States, Italy and Spain. In each case, the material was cDNA or gDNA derived from T cells, B-cell-depleted T cells, or PBMCs.

V lost 0 bases to trimming and J lost 4 bases, with 9 bases between them. Germline CDR1 reads SGHAT; CDR2 reads FQNNGV. The CDR3 has 15 residues. This clone was seen a few times. Original processing notes: Using reference gene primer amplification, nucleated cell counts were estimated. Clones were sequenced by immunoSEQ multiplex PCR, and TCRdb holds only the in-frame ones, with some missing. V, J and clone size are those of that table, while D and trimming were read from the DNA. The sample has 160,000 or so clones; roughly 84% are singletons. Source material: peripheral blood. J is TRBJ1-4 and V is TRBV11-2; D is undetermined. The sequence came from a human donor in a cohort sampled during active COVID-19. This CDR3 is CASSLDAGVNEKLFF. In DNA, the CDR3 is TGTGCCAGCAGCTTAGACGCGGGAGTTAATGAAAAACTGTTTTTT.